These 12 T cell receptor beta chains were all obtained from the same sample, sequenced in a study of post-analysis software for immune sequencing data. The TCR beta cDNA libraries contained unique molecular identifiers. Using its own MiXCR run on the PCR reads, TCRdb lists one record per CDR3 protein. The repertoire holds 700,000 to 800,000 distinct CDR3 sequences, with just under 30% as singletons. The study's findings and limits: A few TRBV segments (TRBV5-6, TRBV5-1 and TRBV20-1 among them) occurred more frequently in patients than in controls.

Their cognate antigens are unknown. Sample: blood. These receptors were collected from a girl aged 10 to 17 with multiple sclerosis.

This chain joins TRBV9 and TRBJ1-1; TRBD1 is a possible D gene (5 bases). Germline V CDR1 and CDR2: SGDLS, YYNGEE. V dropped 4 bases and J dropped 3 bases, with 16 bases sitting between them. The length of the CDR3 is 15 residues. CDR3 sequence (DNA): TGTGCCAGCAGCCCCGAGCGGGGGGGGTACACTGAAGCTTTCTTT. Translated: CASSPERGGYTEAFF.

The chain couples TRBV20-1 to TRBJ2-3; TRBD1 or TRBD2 may be the D gene (5 bases each). V dropped 0 bases and J dropped 11 bases, with 24 bases sitting between them. Germline lookup yields CDR1 DFQATT and CDR2 SNEGSKA (reference sequence). There are 16 residues in the CDR3. CDR3 sequence: CSARDRTDWGWWVQYF. The CDR3 bases are TGCAGTGCTAGAGATCGGACGGACTGGGGGTGGTGGGTGCAGTATTTT.

As to this clonotype: At one end the junction does not follow the germline gene, possibly because of a read error. V usage is TRBV5-1 and J usage is TRBJ2-4; D is perhaps TRBD2 (5 bases). This CDR3 spans 15 amino acids. Germline CDR1 SGHRS, CDR2 YFSETQ. CDR3 nucleotides: TGCGCCGGCAGCTTGGATTTCTGGGAGAAAAACATTCAGTACTTC. Translation gives CAGSLDFWEKNIQYF.

This chain uses TRBV7-2 with TRBJ2-1; TRBD2 agrees at 8 bases. The CDR3 has 20 residues. Losses at the gene ends were 11 bases for V and 10 bases for J; bases not matched to a gene: 34. CDR1 and CDR2 (germline): SGHTA, FQGNSA. The CDR3 coding sequence is TGTGCCGGCAACATGGGAACCGGAAACCCACTAGCGGAGCCTCCCCGGGAGCAGTTCTTC. It specifies CAGNMGTGNPLAEPPREQFF.

Worth noting for this clonotype: One junction end disagrees with the germline gene, perhaps due to a read error. The rearrangement joins TRBV7-9 to TRBJ2-1, with D possibly TRBD1 on 5 matching bases. The germline gives CDR1 SEHNR, CDR2 FQNEAQ (reference sequence). CDR3 length: 15 amino acids. In DNA form, the CDR3 reads TGTGCCAGCAGCCCCCCGGACACCACCTACAATGAGCGGTTCTTC. This encodes CASSPPDTTYNERFF.

The gene calls are TRBV18 and TRBJ2-1; a possible D gene is TRBD1 (6 bases). Trimming cost V 3 bases and J 5 bases, with 11 bases left between them. The CDR3 is 14 residues long. CDR1 is KGHSH, CDR2 LQKENI, per germline. This CDR3 is CASSPLDSHNEQFF. CDR3 DNA: TGTGCCAGCTCACCTTTGGACAGCCACAATGAGCAGTTCTTC. The whole variable domain, remainder taken from reference TRBV18 and TRBJ2-1, is NAGVMQNPRHLVRRRGQEARLRCSPMKGHSHVYWYRQLPEEGLKFMVYLQKENIIDESGMPKERFSAEFPKEGPSILRIQQVVRGDSAAYFCASSPLDSHNEQFFGPGTRLTVL.

About this clonotype itself: A much bigger clone sits one base away, suggesting this may be a read error. V and J are TRBV25-1 and TRBJ2-5, with D perhaps TRBD2 (7 bases). The better agreement between TRBJ2-7 and the DNA end casts doubt on the J call. The length of the CDR3 is 16 residues. Germline assignment: CDR1 MGHDK and CDR2 SYGVNS. The CDR3 loop is CASSDPPRERGDEQYF. Here the CDR3 DNA reads TGTGCCAGCAGTGACCCACCGCGGGAGAGGGGGGACGAGCAGTACTTC.

The genes are TRBV10-3 and TRBJ1-5; D gene uncertain. Germline assignment: CDR1 ENHRY and CDR2 SYGVKD. V lost 10 bases and J lost 0, with 10 bases in between. The CDR3 is made up of 13 amino acids. CDR3 amino acids: CATRHFSNQPQHF. The CDR3 nucleotides read TGTGCCACCAGGCACTTTAGCAATCAGCCCCAGCATTTT.

The chain combines TRBV20-1 with TRBJ2-4; tentative D call: TRBD1 (8 bases). The length of the CDR3 is 16 residues. Trimming shortened V by 3 bases and J by 0 bases, and 15 bases separated the two germline ends. Germline CDR1 DFQATT, CDR2 SNEGSKA (reference sequence). CDR3 in DNA: TGCAGTGCTAGGGGAGGGACAGGACGAGCCAAAAACATTCAGTACTTC. It codes for CSARGGTGRAKNIQYF.

CDR3 sequence reads: CASRLAGPSTDTQYF. The CDR3 nucleotides are TGTGCCAGCAGACTAGCGGGACCTAGCACAGATACGCAGTATTTT. J is TRBJ2-3 and V is TRBV27, with TRBD2 matching 10 bases. Per the germline V gene, CDR1 is MNHEY and CDR2 is SMNVEV (reference sequence). The length of the CDR3 is 15 residues. Losses at the gene ends were 6 bases for V and 0 bases for J; bases not matched to a gene: 3.

The gene calls are TRBV10-3 and TRBJ2-3; 10 bases match TRBD2. The CDR3 extends over 16 amino acids. CDR1 and CDR2 from the germline V gene are ENHRY and SYGVKD. Trimming took 1 base from V and 6 from J; bases not matched to a gene: 7. The CDR3 DNA reads TGTGCCATCAGTGAGTTAAGAGGACTAGCGGCTGATACGCAGTATTTT. Amino acid sequence: CAISELRGLAADTQYF.

The sample holds a few counts of this clonotype. The V call is TRBV6-1, the J call TRBJ2-7; 8 nucleotides agree with TRBD2. With V trimmed by 2 bases and J by 4 bases, 10 bases remained unmatched. The length of the CDR3 is 16 residues. In germline, CDR1 is MNHNS, CDR2 SASEGT. CDR3 sequence: CASSESGSGARYEQYF. CDR3 sequence (DNA): TGTGCCAGCAGTGAATCGGGTAGCGGGGCTAGATACGAGCAGTACTTC.